This entry lists 30 T cell receptor beta chains sequenced from one sample in a study of blood T cell repertoires in COVID-19. The table came from immunoSEQ multiplex PCR; TCRdb's copy has only in-frame clones and leaves some out. Of under 350,000 clones in the sample, roughly nine tenths were seen once. The sample comprised PBMCs or T cells enriched from blood (not recorded which). These TCRs come from a woman aged 40 to 55 who had recovered from COVID-19.

This clone showed up just a few times. This chain uses TRBV7-9 with TRBJ2-5; D is possibly TRBD1 (5 bases). The CDR3 has 15 residues. Germline-derived CDR1 and CDR2 are SEHNR and FQNEAQ (reference sequence). V was cut by 0 bases and J by 2 bases, with 10 bases left in between. The CDR3 DNA follows: TGTGCCAGCAGCTTAGCTGGGGCTCTTCAAGAGACCCAGTACTTC. As protein: CASSLAGALQETQYF.

The chain employs TRBV7-6 and TRBJ1-3; no clear D. Trimming pared 5 bases from V and 0 bases from J, leaving 11 bases between. The CDR3 runs to 15 residues. Germline V gives CDR1 SGHVS, CDR2 FNYEAQ. Here the CDR3 reads CASSPSRSSGNTIYF. The CDR3 DNA sequence: TGTGCCAGCAGCCCCTCCCGGAGCTCTGGAAACACCATATATTTT. Based on the CDR3 plus reference TRBV7-6 and TRBJ1-3, the full variable domain is GAGVSQSPRYKVTKRGQDVALRCDPISGHVSLYWYRQALGQGPEFLTYFNYEAQQDKSGLPNDRFSAERPEGSISTLTIQRTEQRDSAMYRCASSPSRSSGNTIYFGEGSWLTVV.

V is TRBV9 and J is TRBJ2-3, with 12 bases lining up with TRBD2. The junction had 10 bases not matched to a gene; V was cut back by 0 bases and J by 5 bases. This CDR3 region has 18 residues. Germline assignment: CDR1 SGDLS and CDR2 YYNGEE. CDR3 region: CASSVVYGLAGSRDTQYF. CDR3 coding DNA: TGTGCCAGCAGCGTAGTGTACGGACTAGCGGGGTCTAGAGATACGCAGTATTTT. The full variable domain, its missing parts supplied by reference TRBV9 and TRBJ2-3, is DSGVTQTPKHLITATGQRVTLRCSPRSGDLSVYWYQQSLDQGLQFLIQYYNGEERAKGNILERFSAQQFPDLHSELNLSSLELGDSALYFCASSVVYGLAGSRDTQYFGPGTRLTVL.

In this sample, this clone turned up a few times. The chain uses TRBV29-1 and TRBJ1-1, with TRBD1 as a possible D gene (5 bases). V was cut by 7 bases and J by 1 base, with 13 bases left in between. Looked up from germline, CDR1 is SQVTM and CDR2 is ANQGSEA. This CDR3 has 13 residues. CDR3 bases: TGCAGCGCGGCGGAGGGGACGAACACTGAAGCTTTCTTT. This sequence encodes CSAAEGTNTEAFF. Full variable domain (missing parts from reference TRBV29-1 and TRBJ1-1): SAVISQKPSRDICQRGTSLTIQCQVDSQVTMMFWYRQQPGQSLTLIATANQGSEATYESGFVIDKFPISRPNLTFSTLTVSNMSPEDSSIYLCSAAEGTNTEAFFGQGTRLTVV.

This chain links TRBV2 with TRBJ2-3; 9 bases match TRBD2. CDR1 is SNHLY, CDR2 FYNNEI, per germline. V lost 5 bases and J lost 4; bases outside the gene matches: 7. CDR3 length: 15 amino acids. The CDR3 coding sequence is TGTGCCAGCAGTACGGAGGGACTAGCCGCAGATACGCAGTATTTT. The encoded protein is CASSTEGLAADTQYF.

This rearrangement joins TRBV7-8 to TRBJ1-6; D is unclear. CDR1 SGHVS and CDR2 FQNEAQ come from the germline V gene. CDR3 length equals 16 residues. V lost 0 bases to trimming and J lost 0 bases, with 6 bases between them. The CDR3 bases are TGTGCCAGCAGCTTAGCGCGGAGCTCCTATAATTCACCCCTCCACTTT. Translation: CASSLARSSYNSPLHF.

V and J are TRBV3-1 (or the pseudogene TRBV3-2) and TRBJ1-1; tentatively, D is TRBD1 (6 bases). The V and J ends lost 5 bases and 1 base respectively, with 14 bases between them. Germline CDR1 and CDR2: LGHDT and YNNKEL (reference sequence). There are 15 residues in the CDR3. This chain's CDR3 is CASSKYRVWNTEAFF. As DNA, the CDR3 is TGTGCCAGCAGCAAATACAGGGTCTGGAACACTGAAGCTTTCTTT.

This CDR3 reads CASSRDSINQPQHF. The CDR3 DNA is TGTGCCAGCAGTAGGGACAGCATAAATCAGCCCCAGCATTTT. The rearrangement joins TRBV6-2 or TRBV6-3 to TRBJ1-5; TRBD1 agrees at 7 bases. CDR1 is MNHEY, CDR2 SVGEGT, per germline. The CDR3 contains 14 residues. V was clipped by 5 bases and J by 4 bases; unmatched bases: 5.

This CDR3 reads CASSRGQWEKLFF. The CDR3 nucleotides are TGTGCCAGCAGCCGCGGACAGTGGGAAAAACTGTTTTTT. The V gene is TRBV7-9, the J gene TRBJ1-4; perhaps TRBD1 as D (6 bases). The V end lost 5 bases, the J end lost 8 bases, and 12 bases lay between the germline ends. The CDR3 extends over 13 amino acids. The germline V gene has CDR1 SEHNR and CDR2 FQNEAQ (reference sequence).

The V and J genes are TRBV6-5 and TRBJ2-4; 7 nucleotides agree with TRBD1. Germline V gene sequence: CDR1 MNHEY, CDR2 SVGAGI. CDR3 size: 15 residues. V gave up 8 bases and J gave up 0 bases; unmatched junction bases: 7. The CDR3 here is CASSPTGSAKNIQYF. Here the CDR3 DNA reads TGTGCCAGCTCCCCGACAGGGTCAGCCAAAAACATTCAGTACTTC.

This clone turned up a few times. This CDR3 reads CASSQSGTRSTGELFF. DNA for the CDR3: TGCGCCAGCAGCCAATCCGGGACTAGATCCACCGGGGAGCTGTTTTTT. The chain uses TRBV4-3 and TRBJ2-2; 8 bases agree with TRBD2. This CDR3 has 16 amino acids. The J segment lost 4 bases and the V segment lost 2 bases, leaving 6 bases of the junction unmatched. Germline CDR1 is LGHNA and CDR2 is YSLEER.

A single count supports this clone. This chain uses TRBV5-1 with TRBJ2-1; 13 bases map to TRBD2. V was pared by 1 base and J by 7 bases, with 8 bases of the junction left unmatched. The CDR3 runs to 17 residues. Germline CDR1 SGHRS, CDR2 YFSETQ. As DNA, the CDR3 is TGCGCCAGCAGCTTGCTAACTAGCGGGAGGGCGGGGAATGAGCAGTTCTTC. Its translation: CASSLLTSGRAGNEQFF.

This chain joins TRBV5-1 and TRBJ1-4; D is possibly TRBD1 (6 bases). Trimming left V 6 bases short and J 0 bases short, with 9 bases between. This CDR3 contains 14 residues. Per the germline V gene, CDR1 is SGHRS and CDR2 is YFSETQ. DNA for the CDR3: TGCGCCAGCAAACAGGGTACAACTAATGAAAAACTGTTTTTT. Protein product: CASKQGTTNEKLFF.

This clone was seen more than once but under ten times. The genes are TRBV11-2 and TRBJ2-1; D not certain. The V and J ends lost 1 base and 6 bases respectively, with 7 bases between them. The germline V gene has CDR1 SGHAT and CDR2 FQNNGV. The CDR3 runs 13 residues. In DNA, the CDR3 is TGTGCCAGCAGCTTAGGTAGAGTCAATGAGCAGTTCTTC. As protein: CASSLGRVNEQFF.

The gene calls are TRBV19 and TRBJ2-2, with D possibly being TRBD1 (6 bases). V lost 4 bases and J 6 bases, leaving 21 bases between the germline ends. The CDR3 sequence is 17 residues long. The germline V gene encodes CDR1 LNHDA and CDR2 SQIVND (reference sequence). The chain's CDR3 is CASSTGRGGLAPGELFF. In DNA form, the CDR3 reads TGTGCCAGTAGTACCGGTCGTGGGGGCCTTGCACCCGGGGAGCTGTTTTTT.

This CDR3 reads CASSAGHTAQYF. CDR3 nucleotides: TGCGCCAGCAGCGCCGGACATACAGCGCAGTATTTT. The genes are TRBV5-1 and TRBJ2-3, with D tentatively TRBD1 (5 bases). This CDR3 is built from 12 residues. Trimming left V 4 bases short and J 10 bases short, with 13 bases between. Germline lookup yields CDR1 SGHRS and CDR2 YFSETQ.

V usage is TRBV30 and J usage is TRBJ2-7; TRBD2 matches 11 bases. The V gene end was trimmed by 3 bases and the J gene end by 8 bases; junction bases not matched to a gene: 9. Germline V gene data show CDR1 as GTSNPN and CDR2 as SVGIG (reference sequence). CDR3 length: 14 residues. Here the CDR3 DNA reads TGTGCCTGGAGCCAGACTAGCGGGACCGTACAGCAGTACTTC. It is translated as CAWSQTSGTVQQYF.

This clone has just one count. The rearrangement uses TRBV30 and TRBJ2-3, with 8 bases aligning to TRBD1. The CDR3 runs to 15 residues. Germline CDR1 and CDR2: GTSNPN and SVGIG (reference sequence). The V gene end was trimmed by 2 bases and the J gene end by 2 bases; junction bases not matched to a gene: 6. In DNA, the CDR3 is TGTGCCTGGAGTCGGGGACAGGTCTACACAGATACGCAGTATTTT. Translated, it gives CAWSRGQVYTDTQYF. Drawing the rest from reference TRBV30 and TRBJ2-3, the complete variable domain is SQTIHQWPATLVQPVGSPLSLECTVEGTSNPNLYWYRQAAGRGLQLLFYSVGIGQISSEVPQNLSASRPQDRQFILSSKKLLLSDSGFYLCAWSRGQVYTDTQYFGPGTRLTVL.

The V call is TRBV3-1 (or the pseudogene TRBV3-2), the J call TRBJ1-3, with 8 bases identical to TRBD1. Trimming took 1 base from V and 3 from J; bases not matched to a gene: 2. Germline lookup yields CDR1 LGHDT and CDR2 YNNKEL (reference sequence). The CDR3 is 15 amino acids. The CDR3 loop reads CASSQGTGFGNTIYF. DNA of the CDR3: TGTGCCAGCAGCCAAGGGACAGGGTTTGGAAACACCATATATTTT.

Comment on this clone: This specimen includes other DNA sequences encoding the same CDR3. The rearrangement joins TRBV5-1 to TRBJ1-2; 8 bases agree with TRBD1. The germline V gene has CDR1 SGHRS and CDR2 YFSETQ. The CDR3 totals 14 residues. Unmatched junction bases numbered 6, after V lost 7 bases and J lost 1 base. The CDR3 region has the DNA TGCGCCAGCTCGGGACAGGAAAGTAACTATGGCTACACCTTC. This translates into CASSGQESNYGYTF.

This clone was seen more than once but under ten times. V is TRBV2 and J is TRBJ1-2, with D possibly TRBD1 on 5 matching bases. V lost 11 bases, J lost 5 bases, and 18 bases lay in between. Germline V lookup: CDR1 SNHLY, CDR2 FYNNEI. CDR3 size: 13 residues. The CDR3 here is CAGLGLSSYGYTF. CDR3 DNA sequence: TGTGCCGGCCTGGGACTATCCTCATATGGCTACACCTTC.

The chain couples TRBV7-2 to TRBJ2-1; 9 bases match TRBD2. Germline CDR1 SGHTA, CDR2 FQGNSA. With 1 base clipped from V and 7 bases from J, the junction kept 5 bases outside the gene matches. CDR3 length equals 15 residues. CDR3 nucleotides: TGTGCCAGCAGCTTAGGGGGGACTAGCAAGAATGAGCAGTTCTTC. Translating gives CASSLGGTSKNEQFF.

The CDR3 is CAISPGQSNQPQHF. The DNA for the CDR3 is TGTGCCATCAGCCCGGGACAGAGCAATCAGCCCCAGCATTTT. The chain carries TRBV10-3 and TRBJ1-5; the match to TRBD1 covers 7 bases. CDR3 length: 14 residues. Germline V lookup: CDR1 ENHRY, CDR2 SYGVKD. J lost 1 base, V lost 6 bases, and 3 bases had no gene match.

The table lists this clone with a count of one. The rearrangement uses TRBV9 and TRBJ2-7; TRBD1 agrees at 8 bases. This CDR3 spans 15 amino acids. Trimming removed 4 bases from V and 1 base from J; junction bases left unmatched: 7. CDR1 and CDR2 (germline): SGDLS, YYNGEE. DNA for the CDR3: TGTGCCAGCAGCCCAGGACAGGGTAATTCCTACGAGCAGTACTTC. This translates into CASSPGQGNSYEQYF.

This clone was detected only a few times. This sequence joins TRBV5-5 and TRBJ2-2; 8 bases agree with TRBD1. This CDR3 comprises 16 residues. The germline gives CDR1 SGHKS, CDR2 YYEKEE (reference sequence). V lost 4 bases and J lost 3; bases outside the gene matches: 8. The CDR3 region is CASSLRQGRDTGELFF. The CDR3 nucleotides are TGTGCCAGCAGCCTTCGACAGGGGCGCGACACCGGGGAGCTGTTTTTT.

The rearrangement links TRBV6-2 or TRBV6-3 to TRBJ1-2; 12 bases agree with TRBD1. V was pared by 0 bases and J by 4 bases, with 12 bases of the junction left unmatched. The CDR3 is 19 amino acids. Germline assignment: CDR1 MNHEY and CDR2 SVGEGT. CDR3 region: CASSYSTPGTGGASYGYTF. Here the CDR3 DNA reads TGTGCCAGCAGTTACTCGACCCCCGGGACAGGGGGCGCAAGCTATGGCTACACCTTC.

This chain links TRBV5-5 with TRBJ1-1, with 9 bases matching TRBD1. J gave up 6 bases and V 3 bases, and 3 bases lay outside the gene matches. The CDR3 contains 13 residues. Germline loops: CDR1 SGHKS, CDR2 YYEKEE (reference sequence). This CDR3 reads CASSWTGEAEAFF. The CDR3 coding sequence is TGTGCCAGCAGCTGGACAGGGGAGGCTGAAGCTTTCTTT.

This clone was seen a single time. The V gene is TRBV30, the J gene TRBJ2-5, with 8 bases lining up with TRBD2. The V and J ends lost 4 bases and 5 bases, in that order; junction bases with no gene match: 6. The CDR3 is made up of 13 amino acids. Germline-derived CDR1 and CDR2 are GTSNPN and SVGIG (reference sequence). CDR3 protein: CAWNGGAGETQYF. The CDR3 DNA is TGTGCCTGGAACGGGGGGGCCGGTGAGACCCAGTACTTC. Based on the CDR3 plus reference TRBV30 and TRBJ2-5, the full variable domain is SQTIHQWPATLVQPVGSPLSLECTVEGTSNPNLYWYRQAAGRGLQLLFYSVGIGQISSEVPQNLSASRPQDRQFILSSKKLLLSDSGFYLCAWNGGAGETQYFGPGTRLLVL.

The chain is built from TRBV19 and TRBJ1-5; tentative D call: TRBD1 (5 bases). The CDR3 consists of 13 residues. Trimming removed 7 bases from V and 5 bases from J, with 12 bases in between. In germline, CDR1 is LNHDA, CDR2 SQIVND (reference sequence). The CDR3: CASNRQGDQPQHF. CDR3 nucleotides: TGTGCCAGTAACAGGCAAGGCGATCAGCCCCAGCATTTT.

The V gene is TRBV5-1, the J gene TRBJ1-2; tentatively, D is TRBD1 (5 bases). V lost 5 bases to trimming and J lost 0 bases, with 11 bases between them. CDR3 length equals 14 residues. CDR1 SGHRS and CDR2 YFSETQ come from the germline V gene. The CDR3 sequence is CASSEQASNYGYTF. The CDR3 DNA follows: TGCGCCAGCAGTGAACAGGCCTCTAACTATGGCTACACCTTC.